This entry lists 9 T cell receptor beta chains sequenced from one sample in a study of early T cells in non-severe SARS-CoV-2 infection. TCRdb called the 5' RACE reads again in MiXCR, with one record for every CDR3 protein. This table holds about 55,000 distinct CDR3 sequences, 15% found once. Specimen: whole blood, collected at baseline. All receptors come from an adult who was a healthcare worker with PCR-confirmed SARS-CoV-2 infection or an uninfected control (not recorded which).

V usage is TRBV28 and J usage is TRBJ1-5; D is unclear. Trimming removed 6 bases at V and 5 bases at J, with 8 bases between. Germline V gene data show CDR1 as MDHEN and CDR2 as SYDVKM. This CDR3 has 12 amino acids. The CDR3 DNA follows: TGTGCCAGCAGCCCCTTGGATCAGCCCCAGCATTTT. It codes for CASSPLDQPQHF.

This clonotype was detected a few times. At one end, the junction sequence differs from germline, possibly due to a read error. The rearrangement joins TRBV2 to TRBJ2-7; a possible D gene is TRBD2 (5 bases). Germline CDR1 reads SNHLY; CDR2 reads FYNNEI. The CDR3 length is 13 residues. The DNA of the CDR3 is TGTGCCAGCAGCGAAGGACTCACCTACGAGCAGTACTTC. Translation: CASSEGLTYEQYF.

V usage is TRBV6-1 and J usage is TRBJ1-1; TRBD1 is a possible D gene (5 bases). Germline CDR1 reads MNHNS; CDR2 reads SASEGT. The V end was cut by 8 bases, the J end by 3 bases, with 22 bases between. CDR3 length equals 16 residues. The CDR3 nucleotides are TGTGCCAGCCGGGGCCAACGGACCTCTAGGGACACTGAAGCTTTCTTT. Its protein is CASRGQRTSRDTEAFF.

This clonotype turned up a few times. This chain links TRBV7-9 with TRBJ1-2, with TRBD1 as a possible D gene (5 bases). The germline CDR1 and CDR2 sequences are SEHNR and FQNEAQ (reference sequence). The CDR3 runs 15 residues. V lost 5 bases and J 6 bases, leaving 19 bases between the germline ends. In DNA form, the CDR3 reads TGTGCCAGCAGCCGCTCCGAGGTGGGCAGGGATGGCTACACCTTC. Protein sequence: CASSRSEVGRDGYTF.

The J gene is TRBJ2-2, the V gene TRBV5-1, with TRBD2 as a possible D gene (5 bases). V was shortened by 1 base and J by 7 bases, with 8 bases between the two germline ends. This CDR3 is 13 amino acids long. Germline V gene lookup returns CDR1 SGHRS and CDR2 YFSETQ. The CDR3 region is CASSLRGNGELFF. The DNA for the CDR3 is TGCGCCAGCAGCTTGAGAGGGAACGGGGAGCTGTTTTTT.

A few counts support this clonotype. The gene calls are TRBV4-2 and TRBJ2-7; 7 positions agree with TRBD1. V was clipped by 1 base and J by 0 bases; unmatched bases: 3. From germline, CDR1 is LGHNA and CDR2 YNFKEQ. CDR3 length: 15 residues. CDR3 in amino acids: CASSQGAGGSYEQYF. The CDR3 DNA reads TGTGCCAGCAGCCAAGGGGCAGGGGGCTCCTACGAGCAGTACTTC.

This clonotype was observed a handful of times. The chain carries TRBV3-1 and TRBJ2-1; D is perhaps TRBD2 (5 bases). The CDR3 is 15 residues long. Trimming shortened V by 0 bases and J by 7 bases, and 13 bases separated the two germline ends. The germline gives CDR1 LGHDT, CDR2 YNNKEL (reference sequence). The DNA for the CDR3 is TGTGCCAGCAGCCAAGACTACCCCGGGGAGAATGAGCAGTTCTTC. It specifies CASSQDYPGENEQFF.

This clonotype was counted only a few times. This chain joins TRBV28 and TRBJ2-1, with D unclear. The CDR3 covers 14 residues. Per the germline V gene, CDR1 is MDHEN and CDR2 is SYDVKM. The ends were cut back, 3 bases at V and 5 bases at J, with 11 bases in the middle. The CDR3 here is CASSLLVLNNEQFF. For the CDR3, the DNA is TGTGCCAGCAGTTTGTTAGTATTAAACAATGAGCAGTTCTTC.

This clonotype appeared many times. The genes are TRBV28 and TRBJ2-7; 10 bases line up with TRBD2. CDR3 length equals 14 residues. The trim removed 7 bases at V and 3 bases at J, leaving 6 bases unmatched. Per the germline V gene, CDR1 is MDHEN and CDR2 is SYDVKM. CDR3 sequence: CASTLAGASYEQYF. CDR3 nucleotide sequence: TGTGCCAGCACCCTAGCGGGAGCCAGCTACGAGCAGTACTTC.